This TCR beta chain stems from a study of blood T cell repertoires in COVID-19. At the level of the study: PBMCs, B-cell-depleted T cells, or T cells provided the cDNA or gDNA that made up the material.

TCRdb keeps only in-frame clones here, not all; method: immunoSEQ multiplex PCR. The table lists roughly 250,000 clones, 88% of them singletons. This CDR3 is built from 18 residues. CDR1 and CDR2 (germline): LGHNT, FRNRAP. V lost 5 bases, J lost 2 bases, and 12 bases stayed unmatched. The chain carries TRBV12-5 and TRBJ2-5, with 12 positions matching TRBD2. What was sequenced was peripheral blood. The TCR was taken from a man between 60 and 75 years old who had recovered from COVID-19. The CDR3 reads CASGTTSGGSLRQETQYF. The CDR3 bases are TGTGCTAGTGGTACTACTAGCGGGGGGTCGCTGAGGCAAGAGACCCAGTACTTC.